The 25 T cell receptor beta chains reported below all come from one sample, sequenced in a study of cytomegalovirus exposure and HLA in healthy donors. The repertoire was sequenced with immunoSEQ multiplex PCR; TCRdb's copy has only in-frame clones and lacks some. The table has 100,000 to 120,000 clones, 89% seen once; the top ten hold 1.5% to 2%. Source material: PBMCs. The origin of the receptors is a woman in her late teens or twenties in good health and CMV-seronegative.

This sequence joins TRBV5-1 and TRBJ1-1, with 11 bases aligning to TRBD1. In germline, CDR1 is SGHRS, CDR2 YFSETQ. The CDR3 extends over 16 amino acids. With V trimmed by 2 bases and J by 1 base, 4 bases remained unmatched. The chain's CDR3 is CASSFGTGGKNTEAFF. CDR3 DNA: TGCGCCAGCAGCTTTGGGACAGGGGGTAAGAACACTGAAGCTTTCTTT. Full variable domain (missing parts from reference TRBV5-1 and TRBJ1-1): KAGVTQTPRYLIKTRGQQVTLSCSPISGHRSVSWYQQTPGQGLQFLFEYFSETQRNKGNFPGRFSGRQFSNSRSEMNVSTLELGDSALYLCASSFGTGGKNTEAFFGQGTRLTVV.

In DNA, the CDR3 is TGCAGTGCTCGGGTCAACACTGAAGCTTTCTTT. Translated: CSARVNTEAFF. The gene calls are TRBV20-1 and TRBJ1-1; no clear D. The CDR3 length is 11 residues. The germline V and J ends were trimmed by 5 bases and 2 bases, with 6 bases remaining between them. Germline CDR1 reads DFQATT; CDR2 reads SNEGSKA (reference sequence).

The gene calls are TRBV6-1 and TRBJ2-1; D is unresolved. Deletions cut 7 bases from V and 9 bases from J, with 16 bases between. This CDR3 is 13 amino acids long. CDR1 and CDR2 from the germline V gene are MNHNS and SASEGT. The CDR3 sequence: CASIVPRSREQFF. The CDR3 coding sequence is TGTGCCAGCATCGTACCGCGTAGTCGTGAGCAGTTCTTC.

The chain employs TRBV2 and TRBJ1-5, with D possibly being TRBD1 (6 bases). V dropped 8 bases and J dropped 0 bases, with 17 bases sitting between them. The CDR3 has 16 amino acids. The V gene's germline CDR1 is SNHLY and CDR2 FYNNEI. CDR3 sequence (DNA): TGTGCCAGCCTCCAGGACAGAGCTTATAGCAATCAGCCCCAGCATTTT. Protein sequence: CASLQDRAYSNQPQHF. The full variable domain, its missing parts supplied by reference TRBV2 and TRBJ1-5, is EPEVTQTPSHQVTQMGQEVILRCVPISNHLYFYWYRQILGQKVEFLVSFYNNEISEKSEIFDDQFSVERPDGSNFTLKIRSTKLEDSAMYFCASLQDRAYSNQPQHFGDGTRLSIL.

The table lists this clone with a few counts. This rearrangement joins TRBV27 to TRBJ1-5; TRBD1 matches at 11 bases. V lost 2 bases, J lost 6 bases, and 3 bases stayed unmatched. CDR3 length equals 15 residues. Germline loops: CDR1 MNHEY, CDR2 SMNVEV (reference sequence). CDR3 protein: CASSLGTGGSQPQHF. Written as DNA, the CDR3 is TGTGCCAGCAGTTTAGGGACAGGGGGGAGTCAGCCCCAGCATTTT.

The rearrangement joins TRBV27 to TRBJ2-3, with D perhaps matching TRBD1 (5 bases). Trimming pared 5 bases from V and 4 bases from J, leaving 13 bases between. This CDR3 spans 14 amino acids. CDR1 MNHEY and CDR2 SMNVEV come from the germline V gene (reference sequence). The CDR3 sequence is CASSVQGSPDTQYF. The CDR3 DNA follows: TGTGCCAGCAGTGTCCAGGGTTCCCCAGATACGCAGTATTTT.

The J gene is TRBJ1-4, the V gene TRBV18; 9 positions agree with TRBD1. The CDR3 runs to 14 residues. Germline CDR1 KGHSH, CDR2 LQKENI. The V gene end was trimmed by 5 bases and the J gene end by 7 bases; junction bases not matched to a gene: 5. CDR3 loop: CASSSQGAGEKLFF. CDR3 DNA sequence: TGTGCCAGCTCATCACAGGGGGCCGGTGAAAAACTGTTTTTT.

CDR3: CASSRDRDGTQYF. The CDR3 DNA reads as TGTGCCAGCAGCCGAGACAGGGACGGGACGCAGTATTTT. The chain recombines TRBV11-3 with TRBJ2-3, with 7 bases aligning to TRBD1. The CDR3 covers 13 residues. The V gene end was trimmed by 5 bases and the J gene end by 9 bases; junction bases not matched to a gene: 8. CDR1 is SGHNT and CDR2 is YENEEA in the germline V gene. The full variable domain, its missing parts supplied by reference TRBV11-3 and TRBJ2-3, is EAGVVQSPRYKIIEKKQPVAFWCNPISGHNTLYWYLQNLGQGPELLIRYENEEAVDDSQLPKDRFSAERLKGVDSTLKIQPAELGDSAVYLCASSRDRDGTQYFGPGTRLTVL.

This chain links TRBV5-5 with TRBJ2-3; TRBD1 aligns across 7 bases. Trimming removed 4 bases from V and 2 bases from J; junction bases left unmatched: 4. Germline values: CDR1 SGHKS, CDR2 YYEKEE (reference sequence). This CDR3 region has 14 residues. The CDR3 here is CASSPGTATDTQYF. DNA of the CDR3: TGTGCCAGCAGCCCCGGGACAGCCACAGATACGCAGTATTTT. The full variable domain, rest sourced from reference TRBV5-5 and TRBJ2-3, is DAGVTQSPTHLIKTRGQQVTLRCSPISGHKSVSWYQQVLGQGPQFIFQYYEKEERGRGNFPDRFSARQFPNYSSELNVNALLLGDSALYLCASSPGTATDTQYFGPGTRLTVL.

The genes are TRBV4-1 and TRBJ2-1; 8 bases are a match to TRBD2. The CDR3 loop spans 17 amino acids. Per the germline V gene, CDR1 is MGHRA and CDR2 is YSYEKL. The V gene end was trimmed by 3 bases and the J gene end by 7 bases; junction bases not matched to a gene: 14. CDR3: CASSQGPGLGRVNEQFF. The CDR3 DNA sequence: TGCGCCAGCAGCCAGGGACCGGGACTAGGAAGAGTAAATGAGCAGTTCTTC.

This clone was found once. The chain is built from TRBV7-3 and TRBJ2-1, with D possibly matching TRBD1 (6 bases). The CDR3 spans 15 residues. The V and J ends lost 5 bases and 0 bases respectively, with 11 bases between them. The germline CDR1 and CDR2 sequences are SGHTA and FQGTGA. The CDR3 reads CASSQTGLSYNEQFF. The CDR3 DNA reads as TGTGCCAGCAGCCAGACAGGACTCTCCTACAATGAGCAGTTCTTC.

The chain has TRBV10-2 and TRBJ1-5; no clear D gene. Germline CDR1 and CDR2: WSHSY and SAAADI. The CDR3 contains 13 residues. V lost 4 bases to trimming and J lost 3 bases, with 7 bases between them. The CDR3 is CASSARFNQPQHF. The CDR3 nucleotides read TGCGCCAGCAGTGCCCGGTTCAATCAGCCCCAGCATTTT.

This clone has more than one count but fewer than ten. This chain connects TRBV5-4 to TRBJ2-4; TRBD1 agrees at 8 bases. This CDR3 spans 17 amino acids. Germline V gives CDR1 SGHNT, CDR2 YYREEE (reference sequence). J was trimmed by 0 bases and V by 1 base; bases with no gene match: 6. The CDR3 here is CASSLLLRGRAKNIQYF. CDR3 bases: TGTGCCAGCAGCTTGCTCCTCAGGGGGCGAGCCAAAAACATTCAGTACTTC.

The CDR3 loop reads CAWSDGQSYNSPLHF. For the CDR3, the DNA is TGTGCCTGGAGTGACGGACAAAGCTATAATTCACCCCTCCACTTT. The rearrangement uses TRBV30 and TRBJ1-6; D may be TRBD1 (5 bases). Trimming stripped 1 base from V and 3 bases from J, with 10 bases between. The V gene's germline CDR1 is GTSNPN and CDR2 SVGIG (reference sequence). This CDR3 contains 15 residues. Supplemented by reference TRBV30 and TRBJ1-6, the full variable domain reads SQTIHQWPATLVQPVGSPLSLECTVEGTSNPNLYWYRQAAGRGLQLLFYSVGIGQISSEVPQNLSASRPQDRQFILSSKKLLLSDSGFYLCAWSDGQSYNSPLHFGNGTRLTVT.

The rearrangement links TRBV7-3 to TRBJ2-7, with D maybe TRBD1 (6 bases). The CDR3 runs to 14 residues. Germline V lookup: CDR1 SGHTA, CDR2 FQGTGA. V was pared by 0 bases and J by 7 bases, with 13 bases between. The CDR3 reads CASSLTAGEGEQYF. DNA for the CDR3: TGTGCCAGCAGCTTAACGGCAGGGGAAGGGGAGCAGTACTTC.

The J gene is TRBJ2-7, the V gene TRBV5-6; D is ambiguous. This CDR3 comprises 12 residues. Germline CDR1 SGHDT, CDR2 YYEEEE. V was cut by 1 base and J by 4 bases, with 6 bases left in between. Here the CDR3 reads CASSLKPYEQYF. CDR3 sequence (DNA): TGTGCCAGCAGCTTGAAGCCGTACGAGCAGTACTTC.

The CDR3 region is CASSLAPSSYEQYF. The CDR3 bases are TGTGCCAGCAGCCTTGCTCCCAGCTCCTACGAGCAGTACTTC. The rearrangement uses TRBV11-2 and TRBJ2-7; D uncertain. The V gene lost 5 bases and the J gene lost 0 bases, with 11 bases spanning the gap. The CDR3 has 14 amino acids. Germline V gene data show CDR1 as SGHAT and CDR2 as FQNNGV.

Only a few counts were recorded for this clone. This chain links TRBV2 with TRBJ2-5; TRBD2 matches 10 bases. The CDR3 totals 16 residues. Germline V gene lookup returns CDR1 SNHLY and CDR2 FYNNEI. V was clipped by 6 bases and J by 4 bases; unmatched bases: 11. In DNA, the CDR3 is TGTGCCAGCAGGGCCGGGACTAGCGACCTAGGAGAGACCCAGTACTTC. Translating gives CASRAGTSDLGETQYF.

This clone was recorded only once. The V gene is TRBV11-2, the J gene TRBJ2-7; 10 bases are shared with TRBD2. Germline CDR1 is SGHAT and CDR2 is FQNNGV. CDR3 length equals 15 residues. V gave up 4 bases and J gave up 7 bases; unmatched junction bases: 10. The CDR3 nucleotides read TGTGCCAGCAGCTCCCTAGCGGGAGAAGTTGGGGAGCAGTACTTC. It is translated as CASSSLAGEVGEQYF.

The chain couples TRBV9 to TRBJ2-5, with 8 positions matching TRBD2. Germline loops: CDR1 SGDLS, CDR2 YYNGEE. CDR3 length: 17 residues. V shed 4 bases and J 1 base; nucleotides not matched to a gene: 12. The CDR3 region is CASSPGRGARGQETQYF. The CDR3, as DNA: TGTGCCAGCAGCCCCGGGCGGGGGGCGCGGGGCCAAGAGACCCAGTACTTC.

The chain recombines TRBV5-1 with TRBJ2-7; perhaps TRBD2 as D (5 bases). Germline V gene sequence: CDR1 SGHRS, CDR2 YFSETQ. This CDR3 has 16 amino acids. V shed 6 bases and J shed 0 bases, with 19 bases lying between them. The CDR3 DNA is TGCGCCAGCACTTCCCTGGGGAGCATAAACTCCTACGAGCAGTACTTC. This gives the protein CASTSLGSINSYEQYF.

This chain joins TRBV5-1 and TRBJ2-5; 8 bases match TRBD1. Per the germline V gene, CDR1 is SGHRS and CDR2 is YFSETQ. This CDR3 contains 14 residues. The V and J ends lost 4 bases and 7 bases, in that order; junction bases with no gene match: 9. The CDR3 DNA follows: TGCGCCAGCAGCGTGGGACAGGAGTATGGGACCCAGTACTTC. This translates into CASSVGQEYGTQYF. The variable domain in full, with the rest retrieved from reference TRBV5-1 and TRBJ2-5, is KAGVTQTPRYLIKTRGQQVTLSCSPISGHRSVSWYQQTPGQGLQFLFEYFSETQRNKGNFPGRFSGRQFSNSRSEMNVSTLELGDSALYLCASSVGQEYGTQYFGPGTRLLVL.

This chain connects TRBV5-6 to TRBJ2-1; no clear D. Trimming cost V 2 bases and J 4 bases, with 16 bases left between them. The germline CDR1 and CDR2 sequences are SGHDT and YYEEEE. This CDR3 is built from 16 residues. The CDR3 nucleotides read TGTGCCAGCAGCTTCTCCCCCACAGCTACTTACAATGAGCAGTTCTTC. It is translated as CASSFSPTATYNEQFF.

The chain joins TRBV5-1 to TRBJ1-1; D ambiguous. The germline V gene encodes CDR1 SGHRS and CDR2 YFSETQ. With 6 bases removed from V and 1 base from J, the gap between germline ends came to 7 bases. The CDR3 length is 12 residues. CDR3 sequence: CASKWANTEAFF. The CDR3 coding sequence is TGCGCCAGCAAGTGGGCGAACACTGAAGCTTTCTTT.

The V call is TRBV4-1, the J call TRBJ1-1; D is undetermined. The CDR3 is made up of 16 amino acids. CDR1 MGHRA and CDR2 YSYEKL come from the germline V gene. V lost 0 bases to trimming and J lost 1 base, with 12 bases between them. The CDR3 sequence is CASSQDRGRGNTEAFF. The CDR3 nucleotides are TGCGCCAGCAGCCAAGATCGAGGCCGCGGGAACACTGAAGCTTTCTTT.